Listed here is a single TCR beta chain. As yet, its antigen is unknown. Mouse gene names apply. The read terminates 4 residues before the CDR3 end, so the remaining end is supplied by the germline J gene. The germline gives CDR1 NSQYPW, CDR2 LRSPGD (reference sequence). The length of the CDR3 is 15 residues. This sample is drawn from a study of CD8+ T cells in alopecia areata. Study results and limitations: Scalp sequencing also captures normal skin's resident alphabeta T cells. Greater clonality was observed in lesional scalp samples, especially alopecia totalis/universalis, versus normal scalp.

In each case, RNA was isolated and then reverse transcribed into cDNA as the sequencing template. Method: immunoSEQ multiplex PCR; TCRdb's copy keeps in-frame clones and lacks some. This record lists about 110,000 clones, none seen once only, and the top ten clones contain around 20%. Material: lesional skin. The chain is built from TRBV1 and TRBJ2-1, with 7 positions matching TRBD2. The receptor was derived from a C3H/HeJ mouse with alopecia areata. The strain's MHC: H2-k. Incomplete CDR3 DNA: TGCACCTGCAGTGCAGACGCCCCTGGGGGTCCT. This codes for CTCSADAPGGP. The CDR3 as a whole reads CTCSADAPGGPEQFF.